This T cell receptor (beta chain) was obtained from a study of blood T cell repertoires in COVID-19. This CDR3 contains 12 residues. Trimming took 6 bases from V and 4 from J, leaving 9 bases between them. Germline CDR1 and CDR2: LNHDA and SQIVND (reference sequence). Per the authors' pipeline: Reference gene primer amplification yielded estimated nucleated cell counts. Measured with immunoSEQ multiplex PCR; TCRdb has only the in-frame clones, and not every one. V, J and clone size are taken as reported in that table, and D and trimming were inferred from the DNA itself. In the table there are approximately 470,000 clones, 75% to 90% of which are singletons.

The sequence was collected from a woman under 30 who had recovered from COVID-19. Sample: PBMCs or T cells enriched from blood (not recorded which). The chain carries TRBV19 and TRBJ1-2; D uncertain. The CDR3, as DNA: TGTGCCAGTAGCTCGGCGGGCTATGGCTACACCTTC. This gives the protein CASSSAGYGYTF.